This TCR beta chain originates from a study of cytomegalovirus exposure and HLA in healthy donors. Study context: As an earlier analysis found, 150 million to 200 million T cells yielded about 120 million unique TCR beta sequences.

PCR involved 60 Vbeta and 13 Jbeta primers. Under the authors' procedure: Later analysis identified tens of millions of unique TCR beta chains, around 10 million shared. The assay was immunoSEQ multiplex PCR, and TCRdb's table has in-frame clones only and misses some. V, J and clone size reflect that table, while D and trimming were determined from the DNA. The sample has 150,000 to 160,000 clones, 65% to 75% seen once. The study, taken as a whole, reports: In a later analysis, a missense DCLRE1C variant was linked to TCR beta V- and J-gene trimming.

V lost 5 bases, J lost 3 bases, and 4 bases stayed unmatched. Germline CDR1 is SGHVS and CDR2 is FNYEAQ. The CDR3 totals 13 residues. About this clone itself: Its antigen remains unknown.

Specimen: PBMCs. The TCR comes from a man aged 25-45 years in good health and CMV-seronegative. The chain is built from TRBV7-6 and TRBJ2-7; 7 bases are a match to TRBD1. The CDR3 protein is CASSPDRVYEQYF. The CDR3 nucleotides read TGTGCCAGCAGCCCCGACAGGGTCTACGAGCAGTACTTC.